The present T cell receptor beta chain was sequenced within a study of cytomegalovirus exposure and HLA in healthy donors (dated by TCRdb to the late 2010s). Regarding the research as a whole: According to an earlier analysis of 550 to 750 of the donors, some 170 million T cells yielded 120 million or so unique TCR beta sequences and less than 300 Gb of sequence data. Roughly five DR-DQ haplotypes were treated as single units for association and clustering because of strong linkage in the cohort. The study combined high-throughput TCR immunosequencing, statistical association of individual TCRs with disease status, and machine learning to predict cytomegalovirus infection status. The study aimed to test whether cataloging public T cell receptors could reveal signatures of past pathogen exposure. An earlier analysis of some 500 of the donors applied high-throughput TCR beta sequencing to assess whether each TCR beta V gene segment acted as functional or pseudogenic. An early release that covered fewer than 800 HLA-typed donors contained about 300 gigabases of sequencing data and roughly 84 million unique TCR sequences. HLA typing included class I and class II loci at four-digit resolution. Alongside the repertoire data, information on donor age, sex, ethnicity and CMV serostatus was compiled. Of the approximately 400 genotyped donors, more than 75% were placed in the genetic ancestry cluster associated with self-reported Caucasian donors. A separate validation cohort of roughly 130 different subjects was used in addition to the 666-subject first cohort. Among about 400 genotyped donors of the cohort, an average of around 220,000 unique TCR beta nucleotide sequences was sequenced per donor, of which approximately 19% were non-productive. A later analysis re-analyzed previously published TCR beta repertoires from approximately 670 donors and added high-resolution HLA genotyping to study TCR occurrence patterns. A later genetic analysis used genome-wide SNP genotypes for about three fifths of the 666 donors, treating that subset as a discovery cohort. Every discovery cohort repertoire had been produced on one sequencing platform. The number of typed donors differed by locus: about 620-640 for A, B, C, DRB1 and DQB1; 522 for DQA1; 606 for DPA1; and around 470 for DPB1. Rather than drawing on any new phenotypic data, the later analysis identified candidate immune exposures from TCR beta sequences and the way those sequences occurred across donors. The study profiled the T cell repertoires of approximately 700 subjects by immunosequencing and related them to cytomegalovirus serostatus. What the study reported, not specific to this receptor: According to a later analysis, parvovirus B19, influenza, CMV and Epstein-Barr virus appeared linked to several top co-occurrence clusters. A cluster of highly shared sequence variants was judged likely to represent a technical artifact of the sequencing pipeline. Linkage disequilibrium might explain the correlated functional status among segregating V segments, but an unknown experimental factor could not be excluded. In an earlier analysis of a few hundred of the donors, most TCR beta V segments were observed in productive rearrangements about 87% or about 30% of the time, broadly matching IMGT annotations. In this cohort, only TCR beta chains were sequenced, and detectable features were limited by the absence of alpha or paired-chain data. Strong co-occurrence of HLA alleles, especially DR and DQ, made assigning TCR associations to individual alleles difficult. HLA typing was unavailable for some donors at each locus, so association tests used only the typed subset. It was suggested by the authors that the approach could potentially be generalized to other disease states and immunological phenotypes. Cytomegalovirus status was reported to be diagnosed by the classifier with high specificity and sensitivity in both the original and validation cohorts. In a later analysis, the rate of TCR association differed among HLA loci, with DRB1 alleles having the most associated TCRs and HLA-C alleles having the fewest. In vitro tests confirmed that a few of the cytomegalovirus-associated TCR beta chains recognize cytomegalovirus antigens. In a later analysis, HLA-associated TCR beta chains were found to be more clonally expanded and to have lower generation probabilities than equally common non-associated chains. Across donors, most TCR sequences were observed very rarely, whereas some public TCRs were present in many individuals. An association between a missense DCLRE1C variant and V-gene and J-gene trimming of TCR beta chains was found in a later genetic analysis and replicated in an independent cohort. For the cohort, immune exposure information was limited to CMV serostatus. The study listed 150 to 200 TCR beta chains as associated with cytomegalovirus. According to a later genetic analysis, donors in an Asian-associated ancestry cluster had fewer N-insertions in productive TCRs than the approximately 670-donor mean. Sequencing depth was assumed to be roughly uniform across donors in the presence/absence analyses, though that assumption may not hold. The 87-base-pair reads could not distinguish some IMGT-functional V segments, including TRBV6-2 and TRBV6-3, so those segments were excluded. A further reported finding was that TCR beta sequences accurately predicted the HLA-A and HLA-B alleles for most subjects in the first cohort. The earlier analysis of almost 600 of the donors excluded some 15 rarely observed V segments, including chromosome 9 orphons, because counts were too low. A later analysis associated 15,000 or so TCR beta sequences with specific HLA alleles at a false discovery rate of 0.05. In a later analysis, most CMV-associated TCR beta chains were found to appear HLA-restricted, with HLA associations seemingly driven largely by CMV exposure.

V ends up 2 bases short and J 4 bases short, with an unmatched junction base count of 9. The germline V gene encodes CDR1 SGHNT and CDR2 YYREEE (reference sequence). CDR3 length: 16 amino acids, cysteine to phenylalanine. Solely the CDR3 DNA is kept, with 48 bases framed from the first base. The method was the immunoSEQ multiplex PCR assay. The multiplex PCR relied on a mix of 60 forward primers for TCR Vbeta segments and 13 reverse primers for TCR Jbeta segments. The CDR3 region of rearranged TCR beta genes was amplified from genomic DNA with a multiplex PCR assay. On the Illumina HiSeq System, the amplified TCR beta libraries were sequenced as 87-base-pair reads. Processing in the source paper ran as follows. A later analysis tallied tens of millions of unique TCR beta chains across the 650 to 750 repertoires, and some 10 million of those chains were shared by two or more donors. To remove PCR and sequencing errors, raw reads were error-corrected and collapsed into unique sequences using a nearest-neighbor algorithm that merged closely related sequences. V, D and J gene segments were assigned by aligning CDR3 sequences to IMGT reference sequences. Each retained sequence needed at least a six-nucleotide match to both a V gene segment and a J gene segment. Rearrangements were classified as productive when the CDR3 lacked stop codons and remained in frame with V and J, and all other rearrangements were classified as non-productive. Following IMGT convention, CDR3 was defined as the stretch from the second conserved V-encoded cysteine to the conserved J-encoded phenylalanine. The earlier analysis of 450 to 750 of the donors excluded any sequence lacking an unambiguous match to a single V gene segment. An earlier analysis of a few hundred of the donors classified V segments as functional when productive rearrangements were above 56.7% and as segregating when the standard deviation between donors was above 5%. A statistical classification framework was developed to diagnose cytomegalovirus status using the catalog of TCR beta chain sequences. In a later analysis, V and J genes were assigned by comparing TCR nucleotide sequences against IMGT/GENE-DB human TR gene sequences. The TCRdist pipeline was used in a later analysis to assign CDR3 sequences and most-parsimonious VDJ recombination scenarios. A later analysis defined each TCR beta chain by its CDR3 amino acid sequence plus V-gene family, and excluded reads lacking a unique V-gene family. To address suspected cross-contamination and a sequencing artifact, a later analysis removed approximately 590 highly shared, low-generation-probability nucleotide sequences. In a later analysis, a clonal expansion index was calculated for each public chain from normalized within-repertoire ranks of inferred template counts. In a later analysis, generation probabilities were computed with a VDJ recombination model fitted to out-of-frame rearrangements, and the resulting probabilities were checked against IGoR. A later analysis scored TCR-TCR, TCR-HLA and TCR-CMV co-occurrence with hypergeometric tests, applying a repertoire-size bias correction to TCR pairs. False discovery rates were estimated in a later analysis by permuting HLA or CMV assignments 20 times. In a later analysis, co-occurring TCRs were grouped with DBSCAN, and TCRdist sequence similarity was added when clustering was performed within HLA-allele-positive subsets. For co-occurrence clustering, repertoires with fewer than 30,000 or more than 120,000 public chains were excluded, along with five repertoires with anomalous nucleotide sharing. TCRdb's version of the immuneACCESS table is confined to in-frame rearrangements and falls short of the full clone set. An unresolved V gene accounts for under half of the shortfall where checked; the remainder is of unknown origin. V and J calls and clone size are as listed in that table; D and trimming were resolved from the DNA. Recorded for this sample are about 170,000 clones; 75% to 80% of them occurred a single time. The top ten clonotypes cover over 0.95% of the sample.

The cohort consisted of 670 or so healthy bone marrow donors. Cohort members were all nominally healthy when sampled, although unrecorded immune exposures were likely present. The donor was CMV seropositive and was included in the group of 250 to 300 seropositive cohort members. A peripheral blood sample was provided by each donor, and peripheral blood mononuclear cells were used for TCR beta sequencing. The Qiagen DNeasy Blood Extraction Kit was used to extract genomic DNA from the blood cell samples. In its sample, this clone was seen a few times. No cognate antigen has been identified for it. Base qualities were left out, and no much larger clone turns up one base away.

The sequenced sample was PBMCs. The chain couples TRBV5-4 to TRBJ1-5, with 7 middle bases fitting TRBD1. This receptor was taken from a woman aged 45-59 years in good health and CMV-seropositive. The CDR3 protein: CASSLGGTRANQPQHF. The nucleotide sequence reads TGTGCCAGCAGCTTAGGGGGCACGAGGGCTAATCAGCCCCAGCATTTT. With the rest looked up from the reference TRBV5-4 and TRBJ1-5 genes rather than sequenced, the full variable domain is ETGVTQSPTHLIKTRGQQVTLRCSSQSGHNTVSWYQQALGQGPQFIFQYYREEENGRGNFPPRFSGLQFPNYSSELNVNALELDDSALYLCASSLGGTRANQPQHFGDGTRLSIL.